This TCR beta chain comes out of a study of neurological immune-mediated disorders. This clonotype was recorded many times. The CDR3 has 19 amino acids. With V trimmed by 2 bases and J by 2 bases, 10 bases remained unmatched. CDR1 and CDR2 from the germline V gene are SGHRS and YFSETQ. TCRdb passed the 5' RACE reads through MiXCR, listing each CDR3 protein once. Seen here are 60,000 or so distinct CDR3 sequences, about an eighth observed once, and the top ten hold about 2%. The sample taken for sequencing was PBMCs. This receptor was obtained from a man aged 60 to 69 in good health. The chain carries TRBV5-1 and TRBJ2-3; 14 positions match TRBD2. CDR3 sequence: CASSFGLAGGQAYTDTQYF. In DNA form, the CDR3 reads TGCGCCAGCAGCTTTGGACTAGCGGGGGGCCAAGCTTACACAGATACGCAGTATTTT.